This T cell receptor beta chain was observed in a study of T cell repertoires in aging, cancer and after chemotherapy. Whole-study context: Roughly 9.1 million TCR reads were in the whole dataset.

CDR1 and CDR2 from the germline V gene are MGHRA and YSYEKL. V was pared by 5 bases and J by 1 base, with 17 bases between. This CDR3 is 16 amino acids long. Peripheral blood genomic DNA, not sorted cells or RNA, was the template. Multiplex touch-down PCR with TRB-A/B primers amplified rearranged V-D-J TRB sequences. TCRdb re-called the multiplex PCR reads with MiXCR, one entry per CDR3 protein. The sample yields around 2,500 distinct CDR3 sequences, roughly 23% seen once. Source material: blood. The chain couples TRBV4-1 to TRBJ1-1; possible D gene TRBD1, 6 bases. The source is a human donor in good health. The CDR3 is CASSGLGGAGNTEAFF. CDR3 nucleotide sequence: TGCGCCAGCAGCGGATTGGGGGGCGCGGGGAACACTGAAGCTTTCTTT.